Listed below are T cell receptor beta chains from one sample, sequenced in a study of blood T cells in healthy people across ages. TCRdb processed the 5' RACE reads anew with MiXCR; each CDR3 protein has one entry. The sample contains approximately 780,000 distinct CDR3 sequences, more than 25% of which appear only once. In addition, the sample was reused for a study of T cells of mothers and their children.

The sequencing sample was made of blood. Source of these receptors: a boy aged 5-17 years in good health. Each CDR3 is given with its conserved first and last residue. Fields, in order: V gene, clone size, J gene, D gene, CDR3 protein, CDR3 DNA. A D gene is named only where the DNA matches it firmly. Not every row has a clone size; where given, it reads once, few, many or a size class.

>TRBV6-5|NA|TRBJ1-1|NA
CASSHTAGSWDRNTEAFF
TGTGCCAGCAGTCACACTGCGGGATCCTGGGATCGTAACACTGAAGCTTTCTTT
>TRBV7-3|NA|TRBJ1-5|NA
CASRPQGNTQPQHF
TGTGCCAGCAGGCCTCAGGGGAATACTCAGCCCCAGCATTTT
>TRBV14|few|TRBJ2-1|TRBD2
CASSPGGTGNEQFF
TGTGCCAGCAGCCCGGGGGGAACGGGCAATGAGCAGTTCTTC
>TRBV12-5|few|TRBJ2-4|TRBD2
CASGLVREGGKNIQYF
TGTGCTAGTGGTTTGGTACGGGAGGGGGGCAAAAACATTCAGTACTTC
>TRBV4-1|few|TRBJ2-1|NA
CASSRRPVTNEQFF
TGCGCCAGCAGCAGGAGACCAGTCACCAATGAGCAGTTCTTC
>TRBV3-1|NA|TRBJ2-7|NA
CASSQEDLAYGQYF
TGTGCCAGCAGCCAAGAGGACTTAGCGTACGGGCAGTACTTC
>TRBV3-1|many|TRBJ1-4|NA
CASSQVGTAATNEKLFF
TGTGCCAGCAGCCAAGTAGGGACGGCCGCAACTAATGAAAAACTGTTTTTT
>TRBV19|NA|TRBJ1-1|TRBD1
CASTPGQGAASLAFF
TGTGCCAGTACTCCGGGACAGGGGGCGGCGTCGTTGGCTTTCTTT
>TRBV4-1|NA|TRBJ2-5|NA
CASSRTKTGLETQYF
TGCGCCAGCAGCCGAACAAAAACAGGATTAGAGACCCAGTACTTC
>TRBV20-1|NA|TRBJ1-2|TRBD1
CSARGATGGWRYTF
TGCAGTGCTAGAGGTGCGACAGGGGGTTGGCGCTACACCTTC
>TRBV7-2|NA|TRBJ2-1|NA
CASSLPSGRLREQFF
TGTGCCAGCAGCCTCCCAAGCGGACGGTTACGCGAGCAGTTCTTC
>TRBV11-2|few|TRBJ2-1|TRBD2
CASSLVPLAGGRQFF
TGTGCCAGCAGCTTAGTCCCACTAGCGGGGGGGCGGCAGTTCTTC
>TRBV6-1|few|TRBJ2-1|TRBD1
CASSEAGTGATGEQFF
TGTGCCAGCAGTGAAGCCGGGACAGGGGCCACGGGAGAGCAGTTCTTC
>TRBV29-1|few|TRBJ2-7|NA
CSVEHSGDSETYEQYF
TGCAGCGTTGAACACAGCGGGGACAGTGAAACCTACGAGCAGTACTTC
>TRBV4-1|many|TRBJ1-2|NA
CASSQGPYGYTF
TGCGCCAGCAGCCAAGGGCCCTATGGCTACACCTTC
>TRBV24-1|NA|TRBJ2-2|NA
CATSDFGGDNTGELFF
TGTGCCACCAGTGATTTCGGCGGGGATAACACCGGGGAGCTGTTTTTT
>TRBV7-8|few|TRBJ2-5|NA
CASSLARDPLRETQYF
TGTGCCAGCAGCTTAGCGAGGGACCCTTTGAGGGAGACCCAGTACTTC
>TRBV6-5|NA|TRBJ1-2|NA
CASSYSGDSGGYTF
TGTGCCAGCAGTTACTCGGGCGACAGTGGGGGCTACACCTTC
>TRBV5-6|few|TRBJ2-7|NA
CASSLRRSQGSYEQYF
TGTGCCAGCAGCTTGCGCCGATCTCAGGGTTCCTACGAGCAGTACTTC
>TRBV5-1|few|TRBJ2-5|TRBD2
CASSPRTSGFETQYF
TGCGCCAGCAGCCCACGGACTAGCGGGTTTGAGACCCAGTACTTC
>TRBV28|NA|TRBJ2-2|TRBD2
CASSLRRLGLLAEPSGELFF
TGTGCCAGCAGTTTAAGACGGCTAGGCCTTCTAGCGGAACCATCCGGGGAGCTGTTTTTT
>TRBV20-1|few|TRBJ1-2|NA
CSATNDNGDGYTF
TGCAGTGCTACGAATGATAACGGGGATGGCTACACCTTC
>TRBV5-1|NA|TRBJ2-5|TRBD2
CASSLAIAGEETQYF
TGCGCCAGCAGCTTGGCGATAGCGGGGGAAGAGACCCAGTACTTC
>TRBV12-3/TRBV12-4|few|TRBJ1-2|NA
CASTMRGKNYGYTF
TGTGCCAGCACCATGCGGGGGAAAAACTATGGCTACACCTTC
>TRBV7-9|NA|TRBJ2-7|NA
CASFLTPVAYEQYF
TGTGCCAGCTTCCTTACACCGGTGGCCTACGAGCAGTACTTC
>TRBV29-1|few|TRBJ1-2|NA
CSVSSTGQKSYGYTF
TGCAGCGTTTCCTCGACCGGACAGAAAAGCTATGGCTACACCTTC
>TRBV28|NA|TRBJ2-5|NA
CATRHAAQETQYF
TGTGCCACCCGACACGCGGCCCAAGAGACCCAGTACTTC
>TRBV20-1|NA|TRBJ1-1|NA
CSARGTGTGMNTEAFF
TGCAGTGCTAGGGGGACCGGGACGGGAATGAACACTGAAGCTTTCTTT
>TRBV5-5|NA|TRBJ1-2|NA
CASSLGQVPYGYTF
TGTGCCAGCAGCTTGGGACAGGTTCCCTATGGCTACACCTTC
>TRBV6-6|few|TRBJ2-5|NA
CASSYPGETQYF
TGTGCCAGCAGTTACCCAGGAGAGACCCAGTACTTC
>TRBV20-1|NA|TRBJ2-1|TRBD2
CSARDLAGGSYNEQFF
TGCAGTGCTAGAGACTTAGCGGGGGGGTCTTACAATGAGCAGTTCTTC
>TRBV14|NA|TRBJ2-4|NA
CASSQRGTARSIQYF
TGTGCCAGCAGCCAAAGAGGGACGGCGAGGTCCATTCAGTACTTC
>TRBV15|NA|TRBJ1-3|NA
CATSRESPRAGNTIYF
TGTGCCACCAGCAGAGAATCCCCAAGGGCTGGAAACACCATATATTTT
>TRBV4-1|NA|TRBJ1-2|NA
CASSLSRDINYGYTF
TGCGCCAGCAGCCTAAGCCGGGACATTAACTATGGCTACACCTTC
>TRBV7-9|NA|TRBJ1-3|NA
CASSFHLQNSGNTIYF
TGTGCCAGCAGCTTCCACTTACAGAACTCTGGAAACACCATATATTTT
>TRBV5-1|NA|TRBJ2-3|TRBD2
CASSSLGTTTDTQYF
TGCGCCAGCAGCTCACTAGGGACTACCACAGATACGCAGTATTTT
>TRBV18|few|TRBJ2-3|TRBD2
CASSPTREGTDTQYF
TGTGCCAGCTCACCGACAAGGGAGGGTACAGATACGCAGTATTTT
>TRBV9|few|TRBJ2-5|NA
CASSGSGAGVGETQYF
TGTGCCAGCAGCGGAAGTGGGGCAGGGGTGGGGGAGACCCAGTACTTC
>TRBV15|many|TRBJ2-7|NA
CATSRGRNEQYF
TGTGCCACCAGCAGAGGACGGAATGAGCAGTACTTC
>TRBV12-3/TRBV12-4|NA|TRBJ1-1|NA
CASSRTEAFF
TGTGCCAGCAGTCGGACTGAAGCTTTCTTT